The 22 T cell receptor beta chains below come from one sample, sequenced in a study of blood T cell repertoires in COVID-19. Measured with immunoSEQ multiplex PCR; TCRdb has only the in-frame clones, and not every one. The sample carries around 100,000 clones, roughly 85% recorded once. The sample comprised peripheral blood. These receptors were collected from a man over 45 in a cohort sampled during active COVID-19.

The gene calls are TRBV6-2 or TRBV6-3 and TRBJ2-1; 8 bases are a match to TRBD1. The V gene end was trimmed by 5 bases and the J gene end by 5 bases; junction bases not matched to a gene: 8. This CDR3 is built from 15 residues. CDR1 and CDR2 (germline): MNHEY, SVGEGT. As DNA, the CDR3 is TGTGCCAGCAGTGGAGGGCAGGGGGCCCACAATGAGCAGTTCTTC. Translation gives CASSGGQGAHNEQFF.

The chain uses TRBV27 and TRBJ1-6, with TRBD1 matching over 8 bases. The CDR3 is 14 amino acids. With 4 bases clipped from V and 7 bases from J, the junction kept 3 bases outside the gene matches. Per the germline V gene, CDR1 is MNHEY and CDR2 is SMNVEV (reference sequence). The CDR3: CASSYQGANSPLHF. The CDR3 nucleotides read TGTGCCAGCAGTTACCAGGGGGCAAATTCACCCCTCCACTTT.

The V call is TRBV24-1, the J call TRBJ2-5, with TRBD1 matching 7 bases. The germline V gene encodes CDR1 KGHDR and CDR2 SFDVKD. This CDR3 has 15 residues. V lost 3 bases, J lost 1 base, and 4 bases stayed unmatched. CDR3 DNA: TGTGCCACCAGTGATCCTACAGGGGTCCAAGAGACCCAGTACTTC. Translation: CATSDPTGVQETQYF.

The genes are TRBV13 and TRBJ1-4; D is uncertain. Trimming cost V 0 bases and J 3 bases, with 17 bases left between them. The CDR3 consists of 18 residues. Germline V CDR1 and CDR2: PRHDT, FYEKMQ (reference sequence). CDR3 region: CASSLGWRRASPNEKLFF. CDR3 DNA: TGTGCCAGCAGCTTAGGGTGGCGGCGAGCTTCCCCTAATGAAAAACTGTTTTTT.

This sequence joins TRBV5-1 and TRBJ2-3; TRBD2 agrees at 12 bases. The junction had 3 bases not matched to a gene; V was cut back by 4 bases and J by 0 bases. Germline V gives CDR1 SGHRS, CDR2 YFSETQ. This CDR3 is built from 16 residues. CDR3 nucleotides: TGCGCCAGCAGCCCAGGACTAGCGGGGAGCACAGATACGCAGTATTTT. This encodes CASSPGLAGSTDTQYF. The variable domain in full, with the rest retrieved from reference TRBV5-1 and TRBJ2-3, is KAGVTQTPRYLIKTRGQQVTLSCSPISGHRSVSWYQQTPGQGLQFLFEYFSETQRNKGNFPGRFSGRQFSNSRSEMNVSTLELGDSALYLCASSPGLAGSTDTQYFGPGTRLTVL.

The chain couples TRBV18 to TRBJ2-5, with 8 bases matching TRBD1. V shed 6 bases, J shed 4 bases, and the junction held 10 bases outside the gene matches. The CDR3 contains 15 residues. Germline V gives CDR1 KGHSH, CDR2 LQKENI. The CDR3 sequence: CASSLDRAEGETQYF. The CDR3 DNA reads TGTGCCAGCTCGCTGGACAGGGCAGAAGGAGAGACCCAGTACTTC.

V gene TRBV3-1 (or the pseudogene TRBV3-2) combines with J gene TRBJ2-5, with 9 bases matching TRBD2. The V gene's germline CDR1 is LGHDT and CDR2 YNNKEL (reference sequence). Losses at the gene ends were 8 bases for V and 4 bases for J; bases not matched to a gene: 14. This CDR3 is built from 16 residues. Here the CDR3 DNA reads TGTGCCAGCCAACAACGGTCGCTAGCGGGGCGAGAGACCCAGTACTTC. Translated, it gives CASQQRSLAGRETQYF.

CDR3 DNA sequence: TGTGCCACCAGCAGGACAGGGCGGCAGGAGGGCTACACCTTC. Protein product: CATSRTGRQEGYTF. The chain uses TRBV24-1 and TRBJ1-2, with 8 bases matching TRBD1. V trimming: 7 bases; J trimming: 8 bases; junction bases outside the gene matches: 11. Germline CDR1 and CDR2: KGHDR and SFDVKD. The CDR3 is 14 amino acids.

The chain employs TRBV5-6 and TRBJ2-1; D may be TRBD2 (5 bases). In germline, CDR1 is SGHDT, CDR2 YYEEEE. The CDR3 is 13 amino acids. Trimming shortened V by 5 bases and J by 6 bases, and 12 bases separated the two germline ends. The DNA of the CDR3 is TGTGCCAGCAGACCGGCGGGCGGCAATGAGCAGTTCTTC. It codes for CASRPAGGNEQFF.

V is TRBV7-2 and J is TRBJ2-2; 9 nucleotides line up with TRBD2. This CDR3 is built from 19 residues. Looked up from germline, CDR1 is SGHTA and CDR2 is FQGNSA. V lost 2 bases, J lost 0 bases, and 10 bases stayed unmatched. The CDR3 loop is CASSLRGRGRFPNTGELFF. As DNA, the CDR3 is TGTGCCAGCAGCTTACGCGGGAGGGGGCGCTTTCCGAACACCGGGGAGCTGTTTTTT.

The chain is built from TRBV28 and TRBJ1-4, with 11 bases matching TRBD1. Germline CDR1 reads MDHEN; CDR2 reads SYDVKM. After removal of 4 bases from V and 7 bases from J, the junction contained 5 bases not matched to a gene. The CDR3 consists of 15 residues. CDR3 loop: CASSSGQGAGEKLFF. In DNA, the CDR3 is TGTGCCAGCAGTTCCGGACAGGGGGCAGGTGAAAAACTGTTTTTT.

The chain couples TRBV9 to TRBJ2-1, with TRBD2 identical over 9 bases. The CDR3 is 16 residues long. Germline V lookup: CDR1 SGDLS, CDR2 YYNGEE. Unmatched junction bases numbered 15, after V lost 4 bases and J lost 10 bases. CDR3 bases: TGTGCCAGCAGCTTGAGTCCGGGACTAGCCTCTTACGAGCAGTTCTTC. Translating it yields CASSLSPGLASYEQFF.

This chain uses TRBV6-4 with TRBJ2-1, with 10 bases aligning to TRBD2. The CDR3 sequence is 15 residues long. V shed 6 bases, J shed 3 bases, and the junction held 5 bases outside the gene matches. Germline V gene data show CDR1 as MRHNA and CDR2 as SNTAGT. The CDR3 DNA reads as TGTGCCAGCAGACCCCTAGCGGGGGACTACAATGAGCAGTTCTTC. This codes for CASRPLAGDYNEQFF.

The chain combines TRBV29-1 with TRBJ1-5; D may be TRBD1 (6 bases). This CDR3 contains 12 residues. V gave up 5 bases and J gave up 6 bases, with 11 bases separating them. Germline values: CDR1 SQVTM, CDR2 ANQGSEA. The CDR3 coding sequence is TGCAGCGTTAGAGGGGGGGGTCAGCCCCAGCATTTT. It specifies CSVRGGGQPQHF.

The chain combines TRBV11-3 with TRBJ2-3; 12 bases align to TRBD2. The CDR3 loop spans 19 amino acids. Trimming took 5 bases from V and 5 from J; bases not matched to a gene: 17. Germline V lookup: CDR1 SGHNT, CDR2 YENEEA. Written as DNA, the CDR3 is TGTGCCAGCAGCCAGAGAGCTAGCGGGGGGGCCTTCCGTAGAGATACGCAGTATTTT. Its translation: CASSQRASGGAFRRDTQYF.

The chain recombines TRBV9 with TRBJ2-3, with TRBD1 matching over 7 bases. CDR3 length: 12 residues. Germline V gene data show CDR1 as SGDLS and CDR2 as YYNGEE. Losses at the gene ends were 2 bases for V and 6 bases for J; bases not matched to a gene: 0. This chain's CDR3 is CASSVRGDTQYF. The CDR3, as DNA: TGTGCCAGCAGCGTCAGGGGGGATACGCAGTATTTT.

The chain carries TRBV5-6 and TRBJ1-2; 7 bases map to TRBD1. The germline V gene encodes CDR1 SGHDT and CDR2 YYEEEE. J was trimmed by 6 bases and V by 5 bases; bases with no gene match: 7. The CDR3 contains 13 residues. The CDR3 DNA is TGTGCCAGCAGTTATTACAGGGGAGATGGCTACACCTTC. Its translation: CASSYYRGDGYTF.

The chain links TRBV5-4 to TRBJ1-2; D may be TRBD1 (5 bases). Germline values: CDR1 SGHNT, CDR2 YYREEE (reference sequence). Trimming removed 0 bases at V and 6 bases at J, with 12 bases between. This CDR3 has 14 residues. CDR3 residues: CASSLGGVVDGYTF. The CDR3 nucleotides are TGTGCCAGCAGCTTGGGGGGGGTCGTTGATGGCTACACCTTC.

The J gene is TRBJ2-1, the V gene TRBV5-1; 8 nucleotides agree with TRBD1. Germline lookup yields CDR1 SGHRS and CDR2 YFSETQ. The V and J ends lost 2 bases and 8 bases, in that order; junction bases with no gene match: 12. The CDR3 runs 16 residues. The CDR3 loop is CASSLIGDRGSDEQFF. The CDR3 DNA reads TGCGCCAGCAGCTTAATAGGAGACAGGGGATCCGATGAGCAGTTCTTC.

The gene calls are TRBV7-2 and TRBJ2-7; 7 bases align to TRBD1. The V segment lost 5 bases and the J segment 4 bases; nucleotides outside the gene matches: 2. The CDR3 consists of 12 residues. The germline CDR1 and CDR2 sequences are SGHTA and FQGNSA. CDR3 sequence reads: CASSATGYEQYF. In DNA, the CDR3 is TGTGCCAGCAGCGCGACAGGGTACGAGCAGTACTTC.

This rearrangement joins TRBV6-5 to TRBJ2-1, with D possibly matching TRBD2 (5 bases). Trimming stripped 6 bases from V and 6 bases from J, with 15 bases between. CDR1 is MNHEY and CDR2 is SVGAGI in the germline V gene. The CDR3 is 14 residues long. The CDR3 bases are TGTGCCAGCAGGGACTCACGGTTTCTCAATGAGCAGTTCTTC. Its protein is CASRDSRFLNEQFF.

This clone came up a few times. The rearrangement joins TRBV5-1 to TRBJ2-6, with 9 nucleotides matching TRBD1. After removal of 3 bases from V and 2 bases from J, the junction contained 9 bases not matched to a gene. The germline V gene has CDR1 SGHRS and CDR2 YFSETQ. The CDR3 extends over 18 amino acids. The CDR3: CASSSGQGVSPGANVLTF. In DNA, the CDR3 is TGCGCCAGCAGCTCGGGACAGGGAGTCTCTCCTGGGGCCAACGTCCTGACTTTC.